These 4 T cell receptor beta chains were sequenced from one sample in a study of technical replicates of blood from a handful of donors. Using immunoSEQ multiplex PCR, the repertoire was profiled, and TCRdb retains in-frame clones only, with some absent. Among approximately 73,000 clones listed, 80% to 95% were seen once. Input material: T cells isolated from PBMCs. These receptors originate from a human donor in good health.

The V and J genes are TRBV5-4 and TRBJ2-1; 8 nucleotides align to TRBD1. V lost 6 bases and J lost 7; bases outside the gene matches: 3. The CDR3 is 12 residues long. CDR1 is SGHNT and CDR2 is YYREEE in the germline V gene (reference sequence). CDR3 in DNA: TGTGCCAGCACGACAGGGGCGAATGAGCAGTTCTTC. Translated, it gives CASTTGANEQFF.

The chain combines TRBV7-2 with TRBJ2-3, with 7 bases matching TRBD2. Germline V gives CDR1 SGHTA, CDR2 FQGNSA. The CDR3 is 14 residues long. V gave up 5 bases and J gave up 5 bases; unmatched junction bases: 7. The DNA for the CDR3 is TGTGCCAGCAGCCCAGGGCGGGAGTTAGATACGCAGTATTTT. Residues: CASSPGRELDTQYF.

This chain's CDR3 is CASSLLTPRGTDTQYF. In nucleotides, the CDR3 is TGTGCCAGCAGCTTACTCACTCCCCGAGGCACAGATACGCAGTATTTT. The gene calls are TRBV7-2 and TRBJ2-3, with D unclear. The CDR3 has 16 amino acids. The germline V gene has CDR1 SGHTA and CDR2 FQGNSA. V was cut by 2 bases and J by 1 base, with 13 bases left in between.

This chain links TRBV9 with TRBJ1-2; D ambiguous. CDR1 SGDLS and CDR2 YYNGEE come from the germline V gene. The CDR3 loop spans 12 amino acids. V lost 2 bases and J 4 bases, leaving 6 bases between the germline ends. CDR3 in DNA: TGTGCCAGCAGCGTTACAGCCTATGGCTACACCTTC. Translation: CASSVTAYGYTF. Full variable domain (outside the CDR3, taken from reference TRBV9 and TRBJ1-2): DSGVTQTPKHLITATGQRVTLRCSPRSGDLSVYWYQQSLDQGLQFLIQYYNGEERAKGNILERFSAQQFPDLHSELNLSSLELGDSALYFCASSVTAYGYTFGSGTRLTVV.